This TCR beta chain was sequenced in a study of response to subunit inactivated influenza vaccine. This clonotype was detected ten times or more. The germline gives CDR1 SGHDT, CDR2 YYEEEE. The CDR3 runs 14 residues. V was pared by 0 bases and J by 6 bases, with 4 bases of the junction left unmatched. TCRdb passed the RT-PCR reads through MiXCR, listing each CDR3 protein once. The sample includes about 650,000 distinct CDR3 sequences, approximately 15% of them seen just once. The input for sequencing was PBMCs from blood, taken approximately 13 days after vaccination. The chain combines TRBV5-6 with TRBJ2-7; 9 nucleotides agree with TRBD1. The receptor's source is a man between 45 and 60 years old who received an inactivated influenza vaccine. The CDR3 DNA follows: TGTGCCAGCAGCTTGGTGGACAGGGGTTCCGAGCAGTACTTC. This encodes CASSLVDRGSEQYF.